This TCR beta chain was observed in a study of T-cell memory formation after mild COVID-19. Points from the study as a whole: Within pre-infection memory, some responding clones were found, suggesting cross-reactive memory joined.

On this clonotype itself: The antigen remains undetermined.

Via MiXCR, TCRdb re-called the 5' RACE reads, giving one row per CDR3 protein. The sample has about 560,000 distinct CDR3 sequences, roughly a sixth seen once. The receptor was isolated from an adult woman who had mild COVID-19 (a few samples of this study predate the infection). Cell type and time point are not known. Sequenced sample: PBMCs or a T cell subset sorted from them (not recorded which).

The CDR3 DNA sequence: TGTGCCACCTCTTATGCAAGTGAAGCTTTCTTT. It is translated as CATSYASEAFF. V is TRBV24-1 and J is TRBJ1-1; D unclear. Per germline, CDR1 KGHDR and CDR2 SFDVKD. V lost 9 bases to trimming and J lost 7 bases, with 11 bases between them. CDR3 size: 11 residues.